Listed below are T cell receptor beta chains from one sample, sequenced in a study of cytomegalovirus exposure and HLA in healthy donors. Profiled with immunoSEQ multiplex PCR; TCRdb holds only in-frame clones, not every one. This table holds 110,000 to 150,000 clones, about four fifths found once. The sample comprised PBMCs. The receptors were sampled from a woman between 18 and 29 years old in good health and CMV-seropositive. Each CDR3 is given with its conserved first and last residue. D genes are given only for firm matches. Size tells how often a clone was seen (once, few, many) or the class of an expanded clone, and some rows leave it out.

>TRBV5-1|TRBJ2-1|TRBD1|NA
CASSSRRDRPNEQFF
TGCGCCAGCAGCTCTCGCCGGGACAGGCCCAATGAGCAGTTCTTC
>TRBV27|TRBJ1-1|TRBD1|NA
CASNDRVHTEAFF
TGTGCCAGCAACGACAGGGTACACACTGAAGCTTTCTTT
>TRBV5-8|TRBJ1-6|NA|once
CASSRLAPGNSPLHF
TGTGCCAGCAGTAGATTAGCTCCGGGGAATTCACCCCTCCACTTT
>TRBV5-4|TRBJ1-6|NA|NA
CASSLSVGGRKSSYNSPLHF
TGTGCCAGCAGCTTGTCAGTCGGGGGGCGAAAGAGCTCCTATAATTCACCCCTCCACTTT
>TRBV19|TRBJ1-2|NA|NA
CASNPPGGGYTF
TGTGCCAGTAACCCGCCCGGCGGTGGCTACACCTTC
>TRBV27|TRBJ1-2|NA|NA
CASTPWQGSGYGYTF
TGTGCCAGCACCCCATGGCAGGGTTCCGGCTATGGCTACACCTTC
>TRBV28|TRBJ2-6|TRBD1|NA
CASSNRDSPLPGANVLTF
TGTGCCAGCAGTAATCGGGACAGCCCCCTCCCTGGGGCCAACGTCCTGACTTTC
>TRBV28|TRBJ1-3|NA|once
CASSLGRGTGNTIYF
TGTGCCAGCAGTTTGGGTCGGGGGACCGGAAACACCATATATTTT
>TRBV6-5|TRBJ2-2|NA|NA
CASSYRGAGELFF
TGTGCCAGCAGTTACCGCGGGGCCGGGGAGCTGTTTTTT
>TRBV5-4|TRBJ2-7|TRBD2|NA
CASSMTSGYEQYF
TGTGCCAGCAGCATGACTAGCGGGTACGAGCAGTACTTC
>TRBV7-9|TRBJ1-3|NA|NA
CASSPKGQASGNTIYF
TGTGCCAGCAGCCCCAAAGGACAAGCCTCTGGAAACACCATATATTTT
>TRBV2|TRBJ1-1|NA|NA
CASKRMEENTEAFF
TGTGCCAGCAAACGGATGGAGGAGAACACTGAAGCTTTCTTT
>TRBV27|TRBJ2-7|TRBD1|NA
CASSPRQGSAYEQYF
TGTGCCAGCAGTCCCCGACAGGGGTCAGCCTACGAGCAGTACTTC
>TRBV5-1|TRBJ2-7|TRBD1|NA
CASSLVGTGIYEQYF
TGCGCCAGCAGCTTGGTGGGGACAGGGATCTACGAGCAGTACTTC
>TRBV5-5|TRBJ2-6|NA|NA
CASSLVKGLGGANVLTF
TGTGCCAGCAGCTTGGTGAAGGGGCTCGGTGGGGCCAACGTCCTGACTTTC
>TRBV2|TRBJ2-2|TRBD1|NA
CASSPRDRVGTGELFF
TGTGCCAGCAGTCCGCGGGACAGGGTGGGAACCGGGGAGCTGTTTTTT
>TRBV18|TRBJ1-2|NA|few
CASSPKSGYGYTF
TGTGCCAGCTCACCAAAGTCCGGGTATGGCTACACCTTC
>TRBV11-3|TRBJ2-1|TRBD2|NA
CASSLAGGRLENEQFF
TGTGCCAGCAGCTTAGCGGGGGGGCGCCTAGAGAATGAGCAGTTCTTC
>TRBV6-1|TRBJ1-2|NA|few
CASSEAPAGVHGYTF
TGTGCCAGCAGTGAAGCCCCTGCAGGGGTCCATGGCTACACCTTC
>TRBV7-9|TRBJ1-5|NA|many
CASSSAGSALNQPQHF
TGTGCCAGCAGCTCGGCAGGCTCGGCCCTCAATCAGCCCCAGCATTTT
>TRBV9|TRBJ1-2|TRBD1|NA
CASSVGTGNYGYTF
TGTGCCAGCAGCGTCGGGACAGGGAACTATGGCTACACCTTC
>TRBV18|TRBJ2-7|TRBD2|NA
CASSPIAGTSGVSSYEQYF
TGTGCCAGCTCACCTATAGCAGGGACTAGCGGGGTTAGCTCCTACGAGCAGTACTTC
>TRBV7-2|TRBJ1-4|TRBD1|NA
CASSDPDRVEKLFF
TGTGCCAGCAGCGACCCGGACAGGGTAGAAAAACTGTTTTTT
>TRBV4-1|TRBJ1-1|NA|NA
CASSSGRSRANTEAFF
TGCGCCAGCAGCTCAGGGAGGAGCAGGGCGAACACTGAAGCTTTCTTT
>TRBV9|TRBJ1-1|NA|NA
CASSAGFLGNTEAFF
TGTGCCAGCAGCGCCGGGTTCCTAGGGAACACTGAAGCTTTCTTT